One and the same sample provided the 8 T cell receptor beta chains below, sequenced in a study of T cells in localized non-small cell lung cancer. The table came from immunoSEQ multiplex PCR; TCRdb's copy has only in-frame clones and leaves some out. This repertoire shows around 30,000 clones, roughly 80% found once; its top ten account for approximately 33%. This material consisted of peripheral blood, taken before any cancer treatment. The receptors stem from an older male donor with stage II squamous cell lung carcinoma.

This clone has a single count. The V gene is TRBV6-6, the J gene TRBJ1-4; tentative D call: TRBD1 (5 bases). V lost 2 bases to trimming and J lost 5 bases, with 6 bases between them. The length of the CDR3 is 13 residues. CDR1 is MNHNY and CDR2 is SVGAGI in the germline V gene (reference sequence). The CDR3 DNA reads TGTGCCAGCAGTTACAGGGGAAATGAAAAACTGTTTTTT. Residues: CASSYRGNEKLFF.

This clone was picked up many times. The rearrangement joins TRBV5-1 to TRBJ1-3, with 7 nucleotides matching TRBD1. V trimming: 4 bases; J trimming: 3 bases; junction bases outside the gene matches: 7. Germline V gene lookup returns CDR1 SGHRS and CDR2 YFSETQ. The CDR3 is 15 residues long. The CDR3 coding sequence is TGCGCCAGCAGCGCGGGACAGAGTTTTGGAAACACCATATATTTT. Translated: CASSAGQSFGNTIYF.

The gene calls are TRBV11-3 and TRBJ2-1, with unresolved D. V lost 3 bases, J lost 2 bases, and 5 bases lay in between. This CDR3 comprises 13 residues. Germline V gives CDR1 SGHNT, CDR2 YENEEA. The CDR3 nucleotides read TGTGCCAGCAGCTTCAGGACCTACAATGAGCAGTTCTTC. This codes for CASSFRTYNEQFF.

This chain connects TRBV2 to TRBJ1-4; D may be TRBD1 (6 bases). The length of the CDR3 is 14 residues. V was shortened by 2 bases and J by 5 bases, with 9 bases between the two germline ends. Germline V gene lookup returns CDR1 SNHLY and CDR2 FYNNEI. The CDR3 reads CASSESGENEKLFF. The CDR3 region has the DNA TGTGCCAGCAGTGAATCAGGGGAGAATGAAAAACTGTTTTTT.

This clone appeared a few times. The chain combines TRBV6-1 with TRBJ1-2, with D possibly TRBD1 on 6 matching bases. V dropped 9 bases and J dropped 0 bases, with 14 bases sitting between them. Germline values: CDR1 MNHNS, CDR2 SASEGT. The CDR3 runs to 14 residues. CDR3 sequence reads: CARQQDSPNYGYTF. Written as DNA, the CDR3 is TGTGCCAGACAACAGGACAGTCCTAACTATGGCTACACCTTC.

The genes are TRBV2 and TRBJ2-3, with D hard to call. The V end was cut by 5 bases, the J end by 2 bases, with 5 bases between. The CDR3 totals 12 residues. Germline V gene sequence: CDR1 SNHLY, CDR2 FYNNEI. The CDR3 reads CASSSATDTQYF. The CDR3 nucleotides read TGTGCCAGCAGTTCAGCCACAGATACGCAGTATTTT.

This clone was seen only a few times. The chain combines TRBV2 with TRBJ1-5; D might be TRBD1 (5 bases). Trimming left V 7 bases short and J 2 bases short, with 9 bases between. The CDR3 totals 13 residues. Germline assignment: CDR1 SNHLY and CDR2 FYNNEI. CDR3 sequence: CASTDSRNQPQHF. DNA of the CDR3: TGTGCCAGCACAGACAGCCGCAATCAGCCCCAGCATTTT.

The gene calls are TRBV7-2 and TRBJ1-4; D remains unclear. The CDR3 sequence is 15 residues long. Germline CDR1 reads SGHTA; CDR2 reads FQGNSA. V lost 2 bases to trimming and J lost 8 bases, with 15 bases between them. CDR3 loop: CASSLFNGEDEKLFF. DNA of the CDR3: TGTGCCAGCAGCTTATTCAATGGGGAGGACGAAAAACTGTTTTTT.